This TCR beta chain was documented in a study of shared clonotypes between healthy human individuals. Several immunoSEQ 96-well plates shared each subset's DNA, each plate a replicate. Some clones are missing from TCRdb's copy, which holds only in-frame ones; the method was immunoSEQ multiplex PCR. The sample holds about 2 million clones, approximately 94% seen once. V lost 0 bases and J lost 2; bases outside the gene matches: 10. The length of the CDR3 is 18 residues. Germline loops: CDR1 MNHEY, CDR2 SMNVEV (reference sequence). Terminally differentiated effector memory CD45RA+ cells were excluded from the naive CD8 cells, which were CD45RO-negative and positively selected for CCR7. HIV-negative, healthy adults without recent acute infections or vaccinations were the donors. Study-wide results and caveats: Around 5% of naive CD4 clonotypes were common to a handful of donors.

About this clone itself: Its antigen is as yet unknown.

The sequence came from a man aged 18 to 30 in good health. The J gene is TRBJ2-7, the V gene TRBV27; 10 nucleotides agree with TRBD1. The sequencing sample was made of naive CD8+ T cells sorted from blood. In nucleotides, the CDR3 is TGTGCCAGCAGTTTATCTTCCATAACAGGGACAGGGGCCTACGAGCAGTACTTC. It is translated as CASSLSSITGTGAYEQYF.